This entry lists 13 T cell receptor beta chains sequenced from one sample in a study of blood T cell repertoires in COVID-19. The data were produced by immunoSEQ multiplex PCR, yet TCRdb's version contains in-frame clones alone and is incomplete. The sample consists of about 260,000 clones, about 88% of them appearing once. Material for sequencing was peripheral blood. Source of these receptors: a woman in her thirties with COVID-19, enrolled during active disease.

This chain connects TRBV15 to TRBJ2-7, with TRBD2 matching 10 bases. In germline, CDR1 is LNHNV, CDR2 YYDKDF (reference sequence). Losses at the gene ends were 0 bases for V and 4 bases for J; bases not matched to a gene: 3. The CDR3 spans 15 residues. Here the CDR3 DNA reads TGTGCCACCAGCAGAGACCCGACTAGCGGGTACGAGCAGTACTTC. Its protein product is CATSRDPTSGYEQYF.

The chain combines TRBV5-6 with TRBJ1-3; 7 nucleotides line up with TRBD1. The CDR3 is 13 amino acids. Germline CDR1 and CDR2: SGHDT and YYEEEE. V trimming: 5 bases; J trimming: 5 bases; junction bases outside the gene matches: 4. CDR3 sequence reads: CASRPTGRNTIYF. The DNA of the CDR3 is TGTGCCAGCAGGCCGACAGGGCGAAACACCATATATTTT.

The V gene is TRBV18, the J gene TRBJ2-5, with D hard to call. CDR3 size: 11 residues. V was clipped by 4 bases and J by 4 bases, with 4 bases between them. CDR1 is KGHSH, CDR2 LQKENI, per germline. This CDR3 is CASSRGETQYF. CDR3 in DNA: TGTGCCAGCTCACGAGGAGAGACCCAGTACTTC.

V gene TRBV7-9 combines with J gene TRBJ2-1; D call uncertain. This CDR3 is 13 amino acids long. CDR1 is SEHNR, CDR2 FQNEAQ, per germline (reference sequence). V lost 5 bases and J 7 bases, leaving 12 bases between the germline ends. The CDR3 nucleotides read TGTGCCAGCAGCCGGCCCTTGCGGAATGAGCAGTTCTTC. Protein sequence: CASSRPLRNEQFF.

The rearrangement uses TRBV5-1 and TRBJ2-5; 7 bases align to TRBD2. The CDR3 spans 16 residues. Unmatched junction bases numbered 12, after V lost 3 bases and J lost 4 bases. Germline CDR1 is SGHRS and CDR2 is YFSETQ. The CDR3 is CASSSPRGGSRETQYF. In nucleotides, the CDR3 is TGCGCCAGCAGCTCACCCCGGGGCGGGAGTAGAGAGACCCAGTACTTC. Full variable domain (outside the CDR3, taken from reference TRBV5-1 and TRBJ2-5): KAGVTQTPRYLIKTRGQQVTLSCSPISGHRSVSWYQQTPGQGLQFLFEYFSETQRNKGNFPGRFSGRQFSNSRSEMNVSTLELGDSALYLCASSSPRGGSRETQYFGPGTRLLVL.

The chain couples TRBV6-5 to TRBJ2-3; 9 nucleotides line up with TRBD1. The CDR3 consists of 13 residues. Germline lookup yields CDR1 MNHEY and CDR2 SVGAGI. V shed 9 bases and J 1 base; nucleotides not matched to a gene: 2. In DNA form, the CDR3 reads TGTGCCAGTCGGACAGGGGGCACAGATACGCAGTATTTT. This sequence encodes CASRTGGTDTQYF.

The rearrangement links TRBV28 to TRBJ1-1; 8 bases fit TRBD1. The length of the CDR3 is 15 residues. V was clipped by 5 bases and J by 5 bases; unmatched bases: 10. The germline V gene has CDR1 MDHEN and CDR2 SYDVKM. CDR3 sequence (DNA): TGTGCCAGCAGTATCGGCGACAGGGGATGGACTGAAGCTTTCTTT. This sequence encodes CASSIGDRGWTEAFF. The full variable domain, its missing parts supplied by reference TRBV28 and TRBJ1-1, is DVKVTQSSRYLVKRTGEKVFLECVQDMDHENMFWYRQDPGLGLRLIYFSYDVKMKEKGDIPEGYSVSREKKERFSLILESASTNQTSMYLCASSIGDRGWTEAFFGQGTRLTVV.

This chain uses TRBV5-1 with TRBJ2-3, with TRBD1 matching over 8 bases. V was clipped by 4 bases and J by 4 bases; unmatched bases: 5. The length of the CDR3 is 14 residues. The germline gives CDR1 SGHRS, CDR2 YFSETQ. In nucleotides, the CDR3 is TGCGCCAGCAGCCAGGACAGGGCTCCAGATACGCAGTATTTT. This sequence encodes CASSQDRAPDTQYF.

The chain recombines TRBV15 with TRBJ2-7; TRBD2 aligns across 9 bases. The junction had 7 bases not matched to a gene; V was cut back by 1 base and J by 6 bases. This CDR3 has 15 residues. The germline gives CDR1 LNHNV, CDR2 YYDKDF (reference sequence). CDR3 DNA sequence: TGTGCCACCAGCAGAGTTGGCGGGAGGGCCGTCGAGCAGTACTTC. Protein sequence: CATSRVGGRAVEQYF.

This clone was recorded once. This rearrangement joins TRBV18 to TRBJ2-3, with D possibly matching TRBD2 (6 bases). V was clipped by 5 bases and J by 4 bases, with 7 bases between them. The CDR3 contains 12 residues. Germline CDR1 reads KGHSH; CDR2 reads LQKENI. Here the CDR3 reads CASSGEADTQYF. The DNA of the CDR3 is TGTGCCAGCTCAGGGGAGGCAGATACGCAGTATTTT.

V is TRBV19 and J is TRBJ2-1; D perhaps matches TRBD1 (6 bases). Per the germline V gene, CDR1 is LNHDA and CDR2 is SQIVND (reference sequence). Between the trimmed V and J ends, which lost 2 bases and 10 bases, there was a span of 21 bases. The CDR3 is 16 residues long. For the CDR3, the DNA is TGTGCCAGTAGTATATTGGGGGCGGGCGGGCTCGCGGAGCAGTTCTTC. Amino acid sequence: CASSILGAGGLAEQFF.

V is TRBV5-1 and J is TRBJ1-6, with 10 bases identical to TRBD1. The J segment lost 9 bases and the V segment lost 4 bases, leaving 7 bases of the junction unmatched. Germline CDR1 is SGHRS and CDR2 is YFSETQ. This CDR3 spans 15 amino acids. CDR3 sequence: CASSLGGQGRSPLHF. The CDR3 bases are TGCGCCAGCAGCCTCGGGGGACAGGGGCGTTCACCCCTCCACTTT. The full variable domain, rest sourced from reference TRBV5-1 and TRBJ1-6, is KAGVTQTPRYLIKTRGQQVTLSCSPISGHRSVSWYQQTPGQGLQFLFEYFSETQRNKGNFPGRFSGRQFSNSRSEMNVSTLELGDSALYLCASSLGGQGRSPLHFGNGTRLTVT.

This chain joins TRBV25-1 and TRBJ1-2, with D uncertain. The germline V gene has CDR1 MGHDK and CDR2 SYGVNS. The CDR3 is 16 residues long. With 8 bases removed from V and 4 bases from J, the gap between germline ends came to 23 bases. In nucleotides, the CDR3 is TGTGCCAGCTCGCCGGGTGGAGCCGTCCCAAGCTATGGCTACACCTTC. Protein: CASSPGGAVPSYGYTF.